A selection of T cell receptor beta chains follows, all from one sample in a study of T cell repertoires in cytomegalovirus infection. Their antigens remain unidentified. MiXCR, applied by TCRdb to the reads, yields one record per CDR3 protein. The sample includes 70,000 to 85,000 distinct CDR3 sequences, around 42% of them seen just once. The sample consisted of CD8+ T cells from cultured PBMCs, taken from culture after CMV antigen stimulation. These receptor sequences come from a human donor in good health (CMV status not recorded). Some clones in this sample may be carry-over from other donors' samples. CDR3s include the opening cysteine and the closing phenylalanine or tryptophan. D genes are given only for firm matches. Part of the rows lack a size; the others show once, few, many or a class for expanded clones.

TRBV7-9,.,TRBJ2-3,.,CASSLRGAETDTQYF,TGTGCCAGCAGCTTAAGAGGGGCTGAGACAGATACGCAGTATTTT
TRBV12-3/TRBV12-4,once,TRBJ2-2,.,CASSWTARLAGELFF,TGTGCCAGCAGTTGGACGGCTAGGTTGGCCGGGGAGCTGTTTTTT
TRBV10-3,.,TRBJ2-3,.,CAISQDASTDTQYF,TGTGCCATCTCCCAGGACGCTAGCACAGATACGCAGTATTTT
TRBV7-6,.,TRBJ2-1,.,CASSPDYLGNEQFF,TGTGCCAGCAGCCCGGACTACTTGGGGAATGAGCAGTTCTTC
TRBV2,.,TRBJ1-2,.,CASSVSTGYTF,TGTGCCAGCAGTGTATCTACTGGCTACACCTTC
TRBV7-6,.,TRBJ2-2,.,CASSPPTGLNTGELFF,TGTGCCAGCAGCCCCCCGACGGGCTTGAACACCGGGGAGCTGTTTTTT
TRBV4-3,.,TRBJ1-1,TRBD1,CASSTGVGNTEAFF,TGCGCCAGCAGCACAGGGGTCGGGAACACTGAAGCTTTCTTT
TRBV4-1,.,TRBJ2-7,TRBD1,CASSQGIGTENEQYF,TGCGCCAGCAGCCAAGGAATCGGGACAGAAAACGAGCAGTACTTC
TRBV4-1,.,TRBJ1-2,TRBD1,CASSQDLVGQGAYYGYTF,TGCGCCAGCAGCCAAGACTTGGTCGGACAGGGGGCCTACTATGGCTACACCTTC
TRBV7-8,many,TRBJ2-3,.,CASSFKKGTDTQYF,TGTGCCAGCAGCTTCAAGAAGGGCACAGATACGCAGTATTTT
TRBV12-3/TRBV12-4,few,TRBJ1-4,.,CASSYGATNEKLFF,TGTGCCAGCAGTTACGGGGCAACTAATGAAAAACTGTTTTTT
TRBV28,.,TRBJ2-1,.,CASSLTNEQFF,TGTGCCAGCAGTTTGACTAATGAGCAGTTCTTC
TRBV6-1,few,TRBJ1-6,TRBD1,CASSETNRGRILGNSPLHF,TGTGCCAGCAGTGAGACAAACAGGGGGCGCATATTGGGCAATTCACCCCTCCACTTT
TRBV6-2/TRBV6-3,few,TRBJ1-2,.,CASSYSPTQSNYGYTF,TGTGCCAGCAGTTACTCACCGACTCAATCTAACTATGGCTACACCTTC
TRBV20-1,.,TRBJ2-1,TRBD2,CSARSPGLAVEQFF,TGCAGTGCTAGATCGCCGGGACTAGCGGTTGAGCAGTTCTTC
TRBV6-5,.,TRBJ2-7,TRBD1,CASSYSGTGRLEQYF,TGTGCCAGCAGTTACTCAGGGACAGGGCGGCTAGAGCAGTACTTC
TRBV27,.,TRBJ2-7,.,CASSLSQGQFEQYF,TGTGCCAGCAGTTTATCTCAGGGGCAGTTCGAGCAGTACTTC
TRBV27,.,TRBJ2-5,.,CASSSVGVGETQYF,TGTGCCAGCAGTTCCGTGGGGGTCGGGGAGACCCAGTACTTC
TRBV5-4,.,TRBJ2-2,TRBD2,CASSLGAGGRSGELFF,TGTGCCAGCAGCTTGGGGGCGGGGGGGCGTTCCGGGGAGCTGTTTTTT
TRBV27,.,TRBJ2-7,.,CASSKNSYEQYF,TGTGCCAGCAGTAAGAACTCCTACGAGCAGTACTTC
TRBV6-1,few,TRBJ2-2,.,CASSETKIAGRNTGELFF,TGTGCCAGCAGTGAAACGAAAATCGCAGGGAGGAACACCGGGGAGCTGTTTTTT
TRBV12-3/TRBV12-4,.,TRBJ2-7,TRBD1,CASSFYQGAQSSYEQYF,TGTGCCAGCAGTTTCTACCAGGGGGCCCAGAGCTCCTACGAGCAGTACTTC
TRBV28,few,TRBJ1-3,.,CASSSVENTIYF,TGTGCCAGCAGCTCGGTAGAAAACACCATATATTTT
TRBV12-3/TRBV12-4,few,TRBJ2-2,TRBD2,CASSFATSGGNPNTGELFF,TGTGCCAGCAGTTTTGCCACTAGCGGGGGGAATCCGAACACCGGGGAGCTGTTTTTT
TRBV6-5,.,TRBJ2-5,.,CASSYTRQGSYSQETQYF,TGTGCCAGCAGTTACACCCGGCAGGGTTCATACTCGCAAGAGACCCAGTACTTC
TRBV4-3,.,TRBJ1-2,.,CASSQGASGGYTF,TGCGCCAGCAGCCAAGGTGCCTCGGGGGGCTACACCTTC
TRBV6-6,.,TRBJ2-3,TRBD2,CASSYPKRPSGTTDTQYF,TGTGCCAGCAGTTACCCCAAGAGGCCTAGCGGGACCACAGATACGCAGTATTTT
TRBV2,.,TRBJ2-7,TRBD2,CASSDRQAGGLHEQYF,TGTGCCAGCAGTGACCGTCAAGCGGGGGGGCTCCACGAGCAGTACTTC
TRBV14,few,TRBJ2-7,.,CASSDSRVSYEQYF,TGTGCCAGCAGCGATTCCAGGGTAAGCTACGAGCAGTACTTC
TRBV11-2,.,TRBJ1-3,.,CASIRGNTIYF,TGTGCCAGCATCCGTGGAAACACCATATATTTT
TRBV7-9,.,TRBJ2-5,.,CASSSAIQETQYF,TGTGCCAGCAGCTCAGCGATCCAAGAGACCCAGTACTTC
TRBV10-3,few,TRBJ1-6,.,CAISDGERVSPLHF,TGTGCCATCAGTGACGGGGAACGGGTTTCACCCCTCCACTTT
TRBV7-9,few,TRBJ1-6,.,CASSLLDWTDNSPLHF,TGTGCCAGCAGCTTGCTTGACTGGACGGATAATTCACCCCTCCACTTT
TRBV28,.,TRBJ2-3,TRBD2,CASSFPRGVNTDTQYF,TGTGCCAGCAGTTTCCCCCGGGGGGTCAACACAGATACGCAGTATTTT
TRBV12-3/TRBV12-4,.,TRBJ2-3,TRBD1,CASSPGTGGDTQYF,TGTGCCAGCAGTCCCGGGACAGGGGGCGATACGCAGTATTTT
TRBV20-1,.,TRBJ2-1,.,CSARPTKNNEQFF,TGCAGTGCTAGACCCACAAAAAACAATGAGCAGTTCTTC
TRBV7-8,.,TRBJ2-1,TRBD2,CASSLDGGGSYNEQFF,TGTGCCAGCAGCTTAGACGGCGGGGGGTCCTACAATGAGCAGTTCTTC
TRBV6-5,once,TRBJ1-5,.,CASGNDQPQHF,TGTGCCAGCGGCAACGATCAGCCCCAGCATTTT
TRBV12-3/TRBV12-4,.,TRBJ2-2,TRBD2,CASSLVSAGALGELFF,TGTGCCAGCAGTTTAGTCTCAGCGGGGGCCCTCGGGGAGCTGTTTTTT
TRBV7-2,few,TRBJ2-7,TRBD1,CASSFWDRGPYEQYF,TGTGCCAGCAGCTTTTGGGACAGGGGACCCTACGAGCAGTACTTC
TRBV5-1,.,TRBJ2-1,TRBD1,CASSPERGLDNEQFF,TGCGCCAGCAGCCCCGAAAGGGGGCTCGACAATGAGCAGTTCTTC
TRBV11-3,few,TRBJ2-7,TRBD2,CASSLGLAEIYEQYF,TGTGCCAGCAGCTTAGGACTAGCGGAGATTTACGAGCAGTACTTC